Below are 32 T cell receptor beta chains sequenced from a single sample in a study of T cells in Graves' hyperthyroidism and ophthalmopathy. Amplification of TCR beta CDR3 regions used RNA as the template. During a first-round RT-PCR of the TCR CDR3, the HTBI primer set was used. TCRdb fed the multiplex PCR reads into MiXCR, producing one record per CDR3 protein. The sample shows roughly 57,000 distinct CDR3 sequences, about 57% of them seen only once. Sequencing used blood. The receptors stem from a woman aged 55-70 years with Graves' ophthalmopathy.

This clonotype was seen repeatedly, ten times or more. The V gene is TRBV19, the J gene TRBJ2-3, with D possibly matching TRBD1 (5 bases). Germline-derived CDR1 and CDR2 are LNHDA and SQIVND (reference sequence). Trimming stripped 5 bases from V and 4 bases from J, with 10 bases between. This CDR3 has 13 residues. The CDR3 coding sequence is TGTGCCAGTAGTGGGCAGGGCGCAGATACGCAGTATTTT. Its translation is CASSGQGADTQYF.

CDR3 residues: CASSQDPGRTSTDTQYF. The DNA of the CDR3 is TGTGCCAGCAGCCAAGATCCAGGGAGGACTAGCACAGATACGCAGTATTTT. The chain has TRBV14 and TRBJ2-3, with D possibly matching TRBD2 (6 bases). Germline CDR1 reads SGHDN; CDR2 reads FVKESK. V lost 0 bases and J lost 0, with 13 bases in between. This CDR3 spans 17 amino acids.

V and J are TRBV10-3 and TRBJ2-4; unclear D gene. Germline V gene data show CDR1 as ENHRY and CDR2 as SYGVKD. The CDR3 consists of 13 residues. The CDR3 region is CAVSESKKNIQYF. The CDR3, as DNA: TGTGCTGTCAGTGAGTCGAAGAAAAACATTCAGTACTTC.

The genes are TRBV20-1 and TRBJ1-2, with 8 bases that match TRBD1. J was trimmed by 7 bases and V by 4 bases; bases with no gene match: 5. This CDR3 has 12 amino acids. Germline V gives CDR1 DFQATT, CDR2 SNEGSKA (reference sequence). CDR3: CSATWTGCGYTF. As DNA, the CDR3 is TGCAGTGCTACCTGGACAGGGTGTGGCTACACCTTC.

The rearrangement uses TRBV20-1 and TRBJ2-5, with D tentatively TRBD1 (7 bases). The CDR3 spans 14 residues. V was shortened by 0 bases and J by 5 bases, with 13 bases between the two germline ends. CDR1 DFQATT and CDR2 SNEGSKA come from the germline V gene (reference sequence). CDR3 DNA sequence: TGCAGTGCTAGAGAGAAGGGGGCGGGGGAGACCCAGTACTTC. Its protein is CSAREKGAGETQYF.

This clonotype was seen ten or more times. The gene calls are TRBV5-5 and TRBJ2-2; 9 bases map to TRBD1. The V gene end was trimmed by 3 bases and the J gene end by 6 bases; junction bases not matched to a gene: 3. Germline V gene sequence: CDR1 SGHKS, CDR2 YYEKEE (reference sequence). The CDR3 is made up of 14 amino acids. In nucleotides, the CDR3 is TGTGCCAGCAGCTCGACAGGGGGTGCCGGGGAGCTGTTTTTT. Protein sequence: CASSSTGGAGELFF.

Concerning this clonotype itself: The junction does not match germline at one end; this may be a read error. The CDR3 sequence: CANSLHLTGIEQYF. CDR3 in DNA: TGTGCCAACAGTTTACACCTGACAGGGATTGAGCAATACTTC. The chain joins TRBV27 to TRBJ2-7, with 7 bases that match TRBD1. From germline, CDR1 is MNHEY and CDR2 SMNVEV (reference sequence). The CDR3 has 14 amino acids.

This clonotype occurred many times. The chain combines TRBV29-1 with TRBJ2-3; D possibly corresponds to TRBD1 (5 bases). V gave up 5 bases and J gave up 0 bases, with 12 bases separating them. The CDR3 is 14 amino acids. CDR1 is SQVTM and CDR2 is ANQGSEA in the germline V gene. The CDR3 DNA reads TGCAGCGTTTACAGGTTCCCTAGCACAGATACGCAGTATTTT. It is translated as CSVYRFPSTDTQYF.

The genes are TRBV5-4 and TRBJ1-2, with TRBD1 matching over 8 bases. The CDR3 covers 16 residues. The junction had 14 bases not matched to a gene; V was cut back by 6 bases and J by 4 bases. CDR1 is SGHNT, CDR2 YYREEE, per germline (reference sequence). The CDR3 DNA reads as TGTGCCAGCAAAATTGGAGAGAGCGGACAGGGCTATGGCTACACCTTC. Residues: CASKIGESGQGYGYTF.

The chain uses TRBV19 and TRBJ2-6; 7 positions match TRBD1. The germline V gene has CDR1 LNHDA and CDR2 SQIVND (reference sequence). V lost 2 bases, J lost 4 bases, and 8 bases stayed unmatched. The CDR3 consists of 17 residues. The CDR3 is CASSISGTATGANVLTF. CDR3 coding DNA: TGTGCCAGTAGTATATCCGGGACAGCCACCGGGGCCAACGTCCTGACTTTC.

The chain couples TRBV15 to TRBJ1-5, with a weak D call TRBD1 (5 bases). V was cut by 5 bases and J by 0 bases, with 8 bases left in between. The CDR3 is made up of 14 amino acids. CDR1 is LNHNV, CDR2 YYDKDF, per germline (reference sequence). The CDR3 loop is CATSPGTSNQPQHF. In DNA form, the CDR3 reads TGTGCCACCAGCCCCGGGACTAGCAATCAGCCCCAGCATTTT.

Note on this clonotype: The missing conserved phenylalanine or tryptophan at the end of this CDR3 makes a read error likely. This chain's CDR3 is CASSPKVTQYS. CDR3 in DNA: TGTGCCAGCAGCCCGAAAGTGACGCAGTATTCT. The chain combines TRBV7-2 with TRBJ2-3, with D uncertain. Trimming cost V 5 bases and J 9 bases, with 9 bases left between them. Germline V gene sequence: CDR1 SGHTA, CDR2 FQGNSA. This CDR3 has 11 residues.

This clonotype was seen more than once but under ten times. The chain uses TRBV18 and TRBJ2-4, with 7 bases matching TRBD1. CDR3 length: 14 amino acids. From germline, CDR1 is KGHSH and CDR2 LQKENI. The V segment lost 2 bases and the J segment 7 bases; nucleotides outside the gene matches: 5. The CDR3 DNA reads as TGTGCCAGCTCACCATTGTCACAGGGGAACATTCAGTACTTC. Translating it yields CASSPLSQGNIQYF.

This chain joins TRBV5-1 and TRBJ2-1; 7 nucleotides align to TRBD2. J lost 6 bases, V lost 0 bases, and 6 bases had no gene match. Per the germline V gene, CDR1 is SGHRS and CDR2 is YFSETQ. The CDR3 covers 15 residues. CDR3 amino acids: CASSLEGTTLNEQFF. The CDR3 bases are TGCGCCAGCAGCTTGGAGGGGACTACACTCAATGAGCAGTTCTTC.

In its sample, this clonotype was seen many times. V and J are TRBV9 and TRBJ2-3, with 7 bases matching TRBD1. Trimming took 2 bases from V and 1 from J; bases not matched to a gene: 4. This CDR3 contains 15 residues. CDR1 is SGDLS and CDR2 is YYNGEE in the germline V gene. CDR3 residues: CASSVTDRRTDTQYF. CDR3 DNA: TGTGCCAGCAGCGTGACGGACAGGCGCACAGATACGCAGTATTTT.

Notes on this clonotype: The germline gene is not matched at one end of the junction; a read error may be the cause. This chain uses TRBV19 with TRBJ2-2; D is perhaps TRBD2 (6 bases). CDR1 is LNHDA and CDR2 is SQIVND in the germline V gene (reference sequence). CDR3 length equals 16 residues. The DNA of the CDR3 is TGTGCCAGCGCCGGGAGAAGGGCGCGAGTCACCGGGAAGCTGTTTTTT. The encoded protein is CASAGRRARVTGKLFF. Variable domain in full (rest from reference TRBV19 and TRBJ2-2): DGGITQSPKYLFRKEGQNVTLSCEQNLNHDAMYWYRQDPGQGLRLIYYSQIVNDFQKGDIAEGYSVSREKKESFPLTVTSAQKNPTAFYLCASAGRRARVTGKLFFGEGSRLTVL.

This clonotype showed up many times. The J gene is TRBJ2-3, the V gene TRBV5-5; D remains ambiguous. Trimming removed 2 bases at V and 1 base at J, with 14 bases between. This CDR3 region has 16 residues. Germline CDR1 and CDR2: SGHKS and YYEKEE (reference sequence). The CDR3: CASSFQFRPGTDTQYF. DNA for the CDR3: TGTGCCAGCAGCTTCCAGTTCCGGCCCGGCACAGATACGCAGTATTTT.

The chain uses TRBV12-3 or TRBV12-4 and TRBJ1-5; TRBD1 aligns across 8 bases. The CDR3 is 16 amino acids. Trimming at V came to 3 bases and at J to 3 bases, leaving 7 bases not matched to a gene. The CDR3 bases are TGTGCCAGCAGTTTGGACAGGGACATCCTCAATCAGCCCCAGCATTTT. It translates to CASSLDRDILNQPQHF.

The genes are TRBV20-1 and TRBJ1-2; weak D call: TRBD1 (5 bases). The germline V gene has CDR1 DFQATT and CDR2 SNEGSKA (reference sequence). Trimming removed 5 bases from V and 8 bases from J, with 18 bases in between. The CDR3 has 13 residues. The CDR3 here is CSAGWGKKDGYTF. As DNA, the CDR3 is TGCAGTGCTGGATGGGGGAAAAAGGACGGCTACACCTTC.

By frequency in the sample, this clonotype is medium-sized. The J gene is TRBJ2-7, the V gene TRBV10-3; D may be TRBD2 (5 bases). This CDR3 comprises 13 residues. CDR1 is ENHRY, CDR2 SYGVKD, per germline. V lost 4 bases, J lost 3 bases, and 10 bases lay in between. The CDR3 region has the DNA TGTGCCATCAGTGTTGGACTGAACTACGAGCAGTACTTC. Encoded protein: CAISVGLNYEQYF.

This sequence joins TRBV19 and TRBJ2-7, with TRBD1 identical over 7 bases. CDR1 and CDR2 from the germline V gene are LNHDA and SQIVND (reference sequence). The CDR3 consists of 15 residues. J gave up 2 bases and V 1 base, and 5 bases lay outside the gene matches. The CDR3 nucleotides read TGTGCCAGTAGTATAGGTCGGGACAGACCCTACGAGCAGTACTTC. It codes for CASSIGRDRPYEQYF.

This clonotype was seen many times. V is TRBV20-1 and J is TRBJ2-7; D gene ambiguous. There are 13 residues in the CDR3. Germline CDR1 reads DFQATT; CDR2 reads SNEGSKA (reference sequence). Trimming pared 3 bases from V and 6 bases from J, leaving 15 bases between. As DNA, the CDR3 is TGCAGTGCTAGCCGTCTAGATTACCGCGAGCAGTACTTC. Residues: CSASRLDYREQYF.

A remark on this clonotype: Likely a read error: the CDR3 ends without its conserved phenylalanine or tryptophan. The rearrangement uses TRBV29-1 and TRBJ2-6; maybe TRBD2 (5 bases). This CDR3 spans 15 amino acids. V gave up 6 bases and J gave up 4 bases, with 16 bases separating them. The germline V gene has CDR1 SQVTM and CDR2 ANQGSEA. CDR3 amino acids: CSVTAGGRGANVLTS. Written as DNA, the CDR3 is TGCAGCGTGACGGCAGGCGGGCGGGGGGCCAACGTCCTGACTTCC.

This clonotype was observed at least ten times. The chain joins TRBV7-9 to TRBJ2-5; possible D gene TRBD1, 6 bases. Looked up from germline, CDR1 is SEHNR and CDR2 is FQNEAQ (reference sequence). V was trimmed by 2 bases and J by 2 bases, leaving 21 bases between them. The CDR3 sequence is 18 residues long. CDR3 region: CASSLTPYRVGPQETQYF. The CDR3 DNA reads TGTGCCAGCAGCTTAACCCCCTACAGGGTAGGGCCTCAAGAGACCCAGTACTTC.

This rearrangement joins TRBV10-3 to TRBJ2-7, with 11 bases aligning to TRBD2. This CDR3 has 13 amino acids. CDR1 is ENHRY and CDR2 is SYGVKD in the germline V gene. Trimming cost V 9 bases and J 4 bases; bases outside gene matches: 5. In DNA, the CDR3 is TGTGCCATAGGTAGCGGGGGGGGGTACGAGCAGTACTTC. It encodes CAIGSGGGYEQYF.

This chain connects TRBV19 to TRBJ2-2, with 7 bases that match TRBD1. Germline loops: CDR1 LNHDA, CDR2 SQIVND (reference sequence). CDR3 length equals 17 residues. The V and J ends lost 8 bases and 3 bases, in that order; junction bases with no gene match: 15. In nucleotides, the CDR3 is TGTGCCAGTCGGGACAGAACTAACTATGGCTACACCGGGGAGCTGTTTTTT. Encoded protein: CASRDRTNYGYTGELFF. The entire variable domain, with the rest obtained from reference TRBV19 and TRBJ2-2, is as follows: DGGITQSPKYLFRKEGQNVTLSCEQNLNHDAMYWYRQDPGQGLRLIYYSQIVNDFQKGDIAEGYSVSREKKESFPLTVTSAQKNPTAFYLCASRDRTNYGYTGELFFGEGSRLTVL.

This clonotype is labeled medium-sized. The chain joins TRBV20-1 to TRBJ2-7; 9 nucleotides match TRBD2. With V trimmed by 6 bases and J by 5 bases, 11 bases remained unmatched. This CDR3 has 14 residues. Germline V gene data show CDR1 as DFQATT and CDR2 as SNEGSKA (reference sequence). CDR3 nucleotides: TGCAGTGCGACAAATAGCGGGAGAGACCACGAGCAGTACTTC. Its protein is CSATNSGRDHEQYF.

In its sample, this clonotype was seen many times. The chain recombines TRBV6-1 with TRBJ2-3; 7 bases line up with TRBD1. The V and J ends lost 4 bases and 3 bases, in that order; junction bases with no gene match: 4. Germline CDR1 is MNHNS and CDR2 is SASEGT. CDR3 length equals 14 residues. The DNA for the CDR3 is TGTGCCAGCAGTGCACGACAGGGAACAGATACGCAGTATTTT. Amino acids: CASSARQGTDTQYF.

The sample holds many counts of this clonotype. The gene calls are TRBV7-3 and TRBJ2-3; 11 bases fit TRBD2. Unmatched junction bases numbered 1, after V lost 3 bases and J lost 5 bases. CDR1 SGHTA and CDR2 FQGTGA come from the germline V gene. The CDR3 length is 14 residues. The CDR3: CASSFGLAGDTQYF. Written as DNA, the CDR3 is TGTGCCAGCAGCTTTGGACTAGCGGGAGATACGCAGTATTTT. Drawing the rest from reference TRBV7-3 and TRBJ2-3, the complete variable domain is GAGVSQTPSNKVTEKGKYVELRCDPISGHTALYWYRQSLGQGPEFLIYFQGTGAADDSGLPNDRFFAVRPEGSVSTLKIQRTERGDSAVYLCASSFGLAGDTQYFGPGTRLTVL.

This chain connects TRBV5-1 to TRBJ2-7; 11 bases are shared with TRBD1. The CDR3 loop spans 13 amino acids. Germline CDR1 reads SGHRS; CDR2 reads YFSETQ. With V trimmed by 4 bases and J by 7 bases, 4 bases remained unmatched. Here the CDR3 reads CASSGTGGDEQYF. CDR3 DNA: TGCGCCAGCAGCGGGACAGGGGGGGATGAGCAGTACTTC.

The chain links TRBV20-1 to TRBJ2-1; TRBD2 matches at 15 bases. Losses at the gene ends were 5 bases for V and 10 bases for J; bases not matched to a gene: 12. Germline V gene data show CDR1 as DFQATT and CDR2 as SNEGSKA (reference sequence). CDR3 length: 16 residues. CDR3 residues: CSAAAQVGTSGREQFF. The CDR3 DNA reads as TGCAGTGCTGCTGCCCAGGTCGGGACTAGCGGGAGGGAGCAGTTCTTC.

This clonotype was counted at least ten times. The chain couples TRBV6-5 to TRBJ2-7, with 8 bases that match TRBD2. Germline loops: CDR1 MNHEY, CDR2 SVGAGI. This CDR3 spans 15 amino acids. The V and J ends lost 6 bases and 3 bases, in that order; junction bases with no gene match: 10. The CDR3, as DNA: TGTGCCAGCAGACGTACTAGCGGACCTCTCTACGAGCAGTACTTC. Translated, it gives CASRRTSGPLYEQYF.